These 23 T cell receptor beta chains originate from one sample sequenced in a study of blood T cell repertoires in COVID-19. The protocol was immunoSEQ multiplex PCR, while the TCRdb copy is restricted to in-frame clones and leaves out a portion. The sample includes roughly 52,000 clones, roughly 90% seen only once; the top ten take around 20%. Source material: peripheral blood. The receptor source for this set is a human donor in a cohort sampled during active COVID-19.

The gene calls are TRBV5-4 and TRBJ2-5, with 9 positions matching TRBD1. The V segment lost 5 bases and the J segment 4 bases; nucleotides outside the gene matches: 6. This CDR3 has 14 amino acids. Per germline, CDR1 SGHNT and CDR2 YYREEE (reference sequence). The CDR3 spells CASSGRDRVETQYF. In nucleotides, the CDR3 is TGTGCCAGCAGTGGCCGGGACAGGGTAGAGACCCAGTACTTC.

This clone was seen only once. This rearrangement joins TRBV2 to TRBJ1-5, with a weak D call TRBD1 (5 bases). CDR3 length: 14 residues. Germline V gives CDR1 SNHLY, CDR2 FYNNEI. Trimming shortened V by 3 bases and J by 5 bases, and 11 bases separated the two germline ends. The CDR3 protein is CASSEGQGHQPQHF. CDR3 DNA: TGTGCCAGCAGTGAGGGGCAGGGCCATCAGCCCCAGCATTTT.

The V and J genes are TRBV6-6 and TRBJ2-3; TRBD2 agrees at 8 bases. V trimming: 7 bases; J trimming: 2 bases; junction bases outside the gene matches: 5. The CDR3 extends over 14 amino acids. Germline assignment: CDR1 MNHNY and CDR2 SVGAGI (reference sequence). Here the CDR3 reads CASNKRGSTDTQYF. The DNA for the CDR3 is TGTGCCAGCAACAAGCGGGGGTCCACAGATACGCAGTATTTT.

J is TRBJ1-2 and V is TRBV4-3; D is possibly TRBD1 (6 bases). The V end lost 5 bases, the J end lost 4 bases, and 20 bases lay between the germline ends. This CDR3 spans 16 amino acids. Germline CDR1 and CDR2: LGHNA and YSLEER. This chain's CDR3 is CASSASGFVRGYGYTF. CDR3 bases: TGCGCCAGCAGCGCAAGTGGGTTTGTCAGGGGCTATGGCTACACCTTC.

V is TRBV4-1 and J is TRBJ1-2; 9 bases match TRBD1. CDR3 length: 18 residues. V lost 4 bases to trimming and J lost 6 bases; unmatched junction nucleotides: 18. Per the germline V gene, CDR1 is MGHRA and CDR2 is YSYEKL. In DNA form, the CDR3 reads TGCGCCAGCAGCCGAGGGGGGACAGGGAGAATAAGGGGTAATGGCTACACCTTC. Translated: CASSRGGTGRIRGNGYTF.

The rearrangement joins TRBV5-1 to TRBJ1-2; D is undetermined. The V and J ends lost 0 bases and 7 bases respectively, with 13 bases between them. Germline V lookup: CDR1 SGHRS, CDR2 YFSETQ. This CDR3 region has 14 residues. In DNA form, the CDR3 reads TGCGCCAGCAGCTTGGAACGGAGGCCCGGTGGCTACACCTTC. Encoded protein: CASSLERRPGGYTF. The variable domain in full, with the rest retrieved from reference TRBV5-1 and TRBJ1-2, is KAGVTQTPRYLIKTRGQQVTLSCSPISGHRSVSWYQQTPGQGLQFLFEYFSETQRNKGNFPGRFSGRQFSNSRSEMNVSTLELGDSALYLCASSLERRPGGYTFGSGTRLTVV.

This clone came up once. The CDR3 DNA is TGTGCCAGCAGCTTGTATGGAGAGTTCAATTCACCCCTCCACTTT. This translates into CASSLYGEFNSPLHF. The chain is built from TRBV5-8 and TRBJ1-6; D unclear. The CDR3 is made up of 15 amino acids. The germline V and J ends were trimmed by 1 base and 7 bases, with 12 bases remaining between them. CDR1 SGHTS and CDR2 YDEGEE come from the germline V gene.

The CDR3 sequence is CASSRGGPYNEQFF. CDR3 DNA: TGTGCCAGCTCGAGAGGAGGGCCTTACAATGAGCAGTTCTTC. V usage is TRBV18 and J usage is TRBJ2-1, with a weak D call TRBD2 (6 bases). Germline-derived CDR1 and CDR2 are KGHSH and LQKENI. This CDR3 is built from 14 residues. Trimming removed 6 bases from V and 4 bases from J, with 13 bases in between. The full variable domain, completed using reference TRBV18 and TRBJ2-1, is NAGVMQNPRHLVRRRGQEARLRCSPMKGHSHVYWYRQLPEEGLKFMVYLQKENIIDESGMPKERFSAEFPKEGPSILRIQQVVRGDSAAYFCASSRGGPYNEQFFGPGTRLTVL.

CDR3 loop: CASSLRWGDGNQPQHF. DNA for the CDR3: TGTGCCAGCAGCTTAAGGTGGGGGGATGGCAATCAGCCCCAGCATTTT. The chain has TRBV7-8 and TRBJ1-5; D possibly corresponds to TRBD1 (5 bases). Germline CDR1 is SGHVS and CDR2 is FQNEAQ. The CDR3 runs to 16 residues. V dropped 2 bases and J dropped 2 bases, with 13 bases sitting between them.

V usage is TRBV12-3 or TRBV12-4 and J usage is TRBJ1-2; 7 bases fit TRBD1. This CDR3 contains 13 residues. V trimming: 6 bases; J trimming: 4 bases; junction bases outside the gene matches: 5. CDR3 amino acids: CASSPGQIYGYTF. CDR3 DNA sequence: TGTGCCAGCAGCCCGGGACAGATCTATGGCTACACCTTC.

The chain recombines TRBV6-2 or TRBV6-3 with TRBJ2-5; D not certain. This CDR3 is built from 12 residues. The germline V gene encodes CDR1 MNHEY and CDR2 SVGEGT. V gave up 2 bases and J gave up 4 bases, with 5 bases separating them. The CDR3 sequence: CASSYVLETQYF. As DNA, the CDR3 is TGTGCCAGCAGTTACGTTCTAGAGACCCAGTACTTC.

V gene TRBV20-1 combines with J gene TRBJ1-6; D remains ambiguous. This CDR3 has 13 residues. In germline, CDR1 is DFQATT, CDR2 SNEGSKA (reference sequence). The V and J ends lost 3 bases and 3 bases respectively, with 6 bases between them. The CDR3 region has the DNA TGCAGTGCTAGTCCGGGCTATAATTCACCCCTCCACTTT. It yields the protein CSASPGYNSPLHF.

V is TRBV28 and J is TRBJ1-4; 9 nucleotides match TRBD1. Germline CDR1 and CDR2: MDHEN and SYDVKM. V was clipped by 4 bases and J by 2 bases; unmatched bases: 8. This CDR3 region has 17 residues. CDR3 DNA sequence: TGTGCCAGCAGTTCCGGGACAGGGTTAACGACTAATGAAAAACTGTTTTTT. The encoded protein is CASSSGTGLTTNEKLFF.

This chain connects TRBV9 to TRBJ2-7, with a possible D match to TRBD2 (6 bases). The CDR3 spans 15 residues. V gave up 4 bases and J gave up 1 base, with 15 bases separating them. Per germline, CDR1 SGDLS and CDR2 YYNGEE. For the CDR3, the DNA is TGTGCCAGCAGCACCCACGGGGGTCCTTCCTACGAGCAGTACTTC. This gives the protein CASSTHGGPSYEQYF.

V is TRBV19 and J is TRBJ2-5; 9 bases map to TRBD2. Germline V gives CDR1 LNHDA, CDR2 SQIVND (reference sequence). V gave up 3 bases and J gave up 5 bases; unmatched junction bases: 7. This CDR3 comprises 15 residues. The CDR3 loop is CASSISAGGPETQYF. Here the CDR3 DNA reads TGTGCCAGTAGTATTTCGGCGGGGGGGCCTGAGACCCAGTACTTC.

The V gene is TRBV9, the J gene TRBJ2-7; TRBD2 agrees at 9 bases. The CDR3 totals 17 residues. The V and J ends lost 0 bases and 3 bases, in that order; junction bases with no gene match: 10. CDR1 is SGDLS, CDR2 YYNGEE, per germline. DNA for the CDR3: TGTGCCAGCAGCGTAGGTGGGGGGGGACTAGCCCACTACGAGCAGTACTTC. Translation: CASSVGGGGLAHYEQYF.

V and J are TRBV3-1 (or the pseudogene TRBV3-2) and TRBJ2-7; 13 bases are shared with TRBD2. This CDR3 comprises 17 residues. V lost 0 bases and J lost 3; bases outside the gene matches: 5. The germline V gene encodes CDR1 LGHDT and CDR2 YNNKEL (reference sequence). This CDR3 is CASSQDRLAGGGYEQYF. The CDR3 nucleotides read TGTGCCAGCAGCCAAGATCGACTAGCGGGGGGCGGCTACGAGCAGTACTTC.

Here the CDR3 reads CASGLGASREQYF. The DNA of the CDR3 is TGTGCTAGTGGTTTGGGGGCCAGCCGGGAGCAGTACTTC. This chain connects TRBV12-5 to TRBJ2-7; D is undetermined. The germline V gene has CDR1 LGHNT and CDR2 FRNRAP. The CDR3 extends over 13 amino acids. V lost 1 base to trimming and J lost 7 bases, with 11 bases between them.

In this sample, this clone turned up once. The rearrangement links TRBV11-3 to TRBJ1-2, with 8 bases lining up with TRBD1. The CDR3 totals 13 residues. V dropped 6 bases and J dropped 3; count of bases not matched to a gene: 3. Germline CDR1 is SGHNT and CDR2 is YENEEA. CDR3 sequence reads: CASSMDRDYGYTF. For the CDR3, the DNA is TGTGCCAGCAGTATGGACAGGGACTATGGCTACACCTTC.

This clone was seen once. This rearrangement joins TRBV5-5 to TRBJ1-5, with D hard to call. V lost 4 bases and J lost 1, with 12 bases in between. Germline V lookup: CDR1 SGHKS, CDR2 YYEKEE (reference sequence). This CDR3 comprises 15 residues. The CDR3 nucleotides read TGTGCCAGCAGCCCGACGGGTCCCAGCAATCAGCCCCAGCATTTT. This encodes CASSPTGPSNQPQHF. The variable domain in full, with the rest retrieved from reference TRBV5-5 and TRBJ1-5, is DAGVTQSPTHLIKTRGQQVTLRCSPISGHKSVSWYQQVLGQGPQFIFQYYEKEERGRGNFPDRFSARQFPNYSSELNVNALLLGDSALYLCASSPTGPSNQPQHFGDGTRLSIL.

The chain carries TRBV4-1 and TRBJ2-7, with D perhaps matching TRBD2 (5 bases). V dropped 1 base and J dropped 11 bases, with 21 bases sitting between them. CDR1 MGHRA and CDR2 YSYEKL come from the germline V gene. The CDR3 runs 15 residues. CDR3 nucleotides: TGCGCCAGCAGCCAAGGCTCTCCCCCGGGAAGGGTGGAGTACTTC. Amino acid sequence: CASSQGSPPGRVEYF.

This chain uses TRBV28 with TRBJ2-1; TRBD1 might be the D (5 bases). V was trimmed by 3 bases and J by 11 bases, leaving 11 bases between them. Germline V gives CDR1 MDHEN, CDR2 SYDVKM. The CDR3 runs 12 residues. This chain's CDR3 is CASSFGAAQQFF. The DNA of the CDR3 is TGTGCCAGCAGTTTTGGGGCCGCCCAGCAGTTCTTC.

The chain has TRBV5-5 and TRBJ2-7, with D uncertain. V was pared by 4 bases and J by 7 bases, with 24 bases between. The CDR3 has 16 residues. Germline-derived CDR1 and CDR2 are SGHKS and YYEKEE (reference sequence). CDR3 DNA sequence: TGTGCCAGCAGCCCCGTGGAGAGCCTCTTTAGATTGGAGCAGTACTTC. Amino acid sequence: CASSPVESLFRLEQYF.